Here is one T cell receptor (beta chain) with its context. The source of the sample is a study of blood T cell repertoires in COVID-19. For the study at large: Sources were T cells, B-cell-depleted T cells, or PBMCs; the material itself was cDNA or gDNA.

The CDR3 runs to 14 residues. V shed 8 bases, J shed 9 bases, and the junction held 14 bases outside the gene matches. CDR1 and CDR2 from the germline V gene are SGHTA and FQGNSA. Original processing methods: Amplification with reference gene primers provided the estimates of nucleated cell counts. Assay used: immunoSEQ multiplex PCR; TCRdb lists only in-frame clones, some missing. The V and J calls and clone size come from that table; D and trimming were worked out from the DNA. The table lists about 180,000 clones, approximately 85% of them singletons. Sequences were obtained from peripheral blood. The TCR comes from a man older than 75 with COVID-19, enrolled during active disease. V is TRBV7-2 and J is TRBJ2-5; TRBD2 matches 8 bases. CDR3 DNA sequence: TGTGCCAGCGGAAGCGGGGGCCTCGGTGCGGCCCAGTACTTC. Encoded protein: CASGSGGLGAAQYF.